These 15 T cell receptor beta chains share one sample of origin, sequenced in a study of shared clonotypes between healthy human individuals. Clones were read by immunoSEQ multiplex PCR, and TCRdb kept only the in-frame ones, dropping some. Altogether 1,400,000 or so clones are present, approximately 98.5% being singletons, with the ten largest covering under 0.45%. The sample was naive CD4+ T cells sorted from blood. As to subset: CD45RA+ positively selected. The receptors here all came from a man in his thirties or forties in good health.

The chain couples TRBV7-8 to TRBJ2-7, with 10 bases that match TRBD2. Trimming cost V 5 bases and J 7 bases; bases outside gene matches: 8. Germline CDR1 reads SGHVS; CDR2 reads FQNEAQ. The CDR3 is 14 amino acids. The CDR3 bases are TGTGCCAGCAGCGAAGCGGGAGGGTCGGTGGAGCAGTACTTC. Protein: CASSEAGGSVEQYF. The full variable domain, rest sourced from reference TRBV7-8 and TRBJ2-7, is GAGVSQSPRYKVAKRGQDVALRCDPISGHVSLFWYQQALGQGPEFLTYFQNEAQLDKSGLPSDRFFAERPEGSVSTLKIQRTQQEDSAVYLCASSEAGGSVEQYFGPGTRLTVT.

Of note for this clone: This CDR3 is also generated by other DNA sequences in the sample. This sequence joins TRBV5-4 and TRBJ2-2; 7 bases align to TRBD2. The junction had 5 bases not matched to a gene; V was cut back by 2 bases and J by 4 bases. This CDR3 is built from 15 residues. Germline CDR1 reads SGHNT; CDR2 reads YYREEE (reference sequence). Here the CDR3 reads CASSLAGRSTGELFF. CDR3 coding DNA: TGTGCCAGCAGCTTAGCGGGGCGAAGCACCGGGGAGCTGTTTTTT. Filled out from reference TRBV5-4 and TRBJ2-2, the complete variable domain reads ETGVTQSPTHLIKTRGQQVTLRCSSQSGHNTVSWYQQALGQGPQFIFQYYREEENGRGNFPPRFSGLQFPNYSSELNVNALELDDSALYLCASSLAGRSTGELFFGEGSRLTVL.

Points on this clone: The sample contains more than one DNA sequence encoding this CDR3. The chain uses TRBV9 and TRBJ2-3; D gene unclear. Trimming shortened V by 0 bases and J by 3 bases, and 2 bases separated the two germline ends. Germline V CDR1 and CDR2: SGDLS, YYNGEE. The CDR3 is made up of 12 amino acids. The CDR3, as DNA: TGTGCCAGCAGCGTAGCGACAGATACGCAGTATTTT. As protein: CASSVATDTQYF.

The chain has TRBV29-1 and TRBJ2-1, with TRBD2 identical over 8 bases. J lost 4 bases, V lost 5 bases, and 16 bases had no gene match. CDR1 is SQVTM, CDR2 ANQGSEA, per germline. The CDR3 runs to 17 residues. In nucleotides, the CDR3 is TGCAGCGTTCAGGGTCCGAGGAGCGGGAGAGGGTACAATGAGCAGTTCTTC. Translated: CSVQGPRSGRGYNEQFF.

The V gene is TRBV29-1, the J gene TRBJ2-7, with TRBD2 matching over 14 bases. From germline, CDR1 is SQVTM and CDR2 ANQGSEA. V trimming: 7 bases; J trimming: 1 base; junction bases outside the gene matches: 6. CDR3 length: 15 amino acids. CDR3: CSATGTSGSSYEQYF. In DNA, the CDR3 is TGCAGCGCGACCGGGACTAGCGGGAGTTCCTACGAGCAGTACTTC.

The chain uses TRBV18 and TRBJ1-2; 7 bases line up with TRBD1. V gave up 3 bases and J gave up 2 bases; unmatched junction bases: 3. This CDR3 contains 14 residues. Germline V gives CDR1 KGHSH, CDR2 LQKENI. In DNA form, the CDR3 reads TGTGCCAGCTCACCGTCGACAGGGAACTATGGCTACACCTTC. It codes for CASSPSTGNYGYTF. The whole variable domain, filled in from reference TRBV18 and TRBJ1-2, reads NAGVMQNPRHLVRRRGQEARLRCSPMKGHSHVYWYRQLPEEGLKFMVYLQKENIIDESGMPKERFSAEFPKEGPSILRIQQVVRGDSAAYFCASSPSTGNYGYTFGSGTRLTVV.

The chain employs TRBV10-1 and TRBJ1-2; perhaps TRBD1 as D (6 bases). V gave up 0 bases and J gave up 3 bases, with 8 bases separating them. Germline V lookup: CDR1 WNHNN, CDR2 SYGVQD (reference sequence). This CDR3 comprises 14 residues. CDR3 sequence (DNA): TGCGCCAGCAGTGAGTCACAGGGCGACTATGGCTACACCTTC. The encoded protein is CASSESQGDYGYTF.

V gene TRBV19 combines with J gene TRBJ1-5; no reliable D call. This CDR3 is built from 15 residues. Trimming removed 4 bases at V and 2 bases at J, with 12 bases between. CDR1 and CDR2 from the germline V gene are LNHDA and SQIVND (reference sequence). Here the CDR3 reads CASSRSAWGNQPQHF. DNA of the CDR3: TGTGCCAGTAGTAGGTCTGCGTGGGGCAATCAGCCCCAGCATTTT.

The J gene is TRBJ2-4, the V gene TRBV5-1; 8 nucleotides line up with TRBD2. The CDR3 has 13 residues. In germline, CDR1 is SGHRS, CDR2 YFSETQ. V lost 1 base and J lost 9; bases outside the gene matches: 3. The CDR3 loop is CASSLTGGRIQYF. In DNA form, the CDR3 reads TGCGCCAGCAGCTTGACGGGAGGGCGCATTCAGTACTTC.

The chain has TRBV2 and TRBJ2-7, with unresolved D. This CDR3 has 14 amino acids. Per germline, CDR1 SNHLY and CDR2 FYNNEI. Trimming left V 7 bases short and J 3 bases short, with 16 bases between. CDR3 amino acids: CASTDRRTFYEQYF. In DNA, the CDR3 is TGTGCCAGCACGGACCGGCGGACCTTCTACGAGCAGTACTTC.

The chain joins TRBV29-1 to TRBJ1-5; 8 bases agree with TRBD1. This CDR3 is 14 amino acids long. V was clipped by 7 bases and J by 6 bases; unmatched bases: 11. Per the germline V gene, CDR1 is SQVTM and CDR2 is ANQGSEA. CDR3 sequence reads: CSAWDQGAGQPQHF. The CDR3 DNA reads as TGCAGCGCTTGGGACCAGGGGGCAGGTCAGCCCCAGCATTTT.

The chain couples TRBV4-1 to TRBJ2-7; 11 nucleotides agree with TRBD1. Germline values: CDR1 MGHRA, CDR2 YSYEKL. The CDR3 covers 16 residues. Losses at the gene ends were 2 bases for V and 4 bases for J; bases not matched to a gene: 7. Here the CDR3 DNA reads TGCGCCAGCAGCCAACTCCCGGGACAGGGGGGATACGAGCAGTACTTC. The encoded protein is CASSQLPGQGGYEQYF.

The chain uses TRBV28 and TRBJ2-2, with D possibly being TRBD2 (7 bases). Between the trimmed V and J ends, which lost 6 bases and 5 bases, there was a span of 19 bases. This CDR3 spans 16 amino acids. CDR1 and CDR2 (germline): MDHEN, SYDVKM. CDR3 nucleotides: TGTGCCAGCAGCTATTTCCGGGGGGCGCCTACCGGGGAGCTGTTTTTT. Translation gives CASSYFRGAPTGELFF.

The CDR3 sequence: CAISGSNTEAFF. CDR3 coding DNA: TGTGCCATCAGTGGTTCGAACACTGAAGCTTTCTTT. This rearrangement joins TRBV10-3 to TRBJ1-1; D is ambiguous. With 4 bases removed from V and 1 base from J, the gap between germline ends came to 4 bases. The CDR3 sequence is 12 residues long. Germline V gene sequence: CDR1 ENHRY, CDR2 SYGVKD.

The chain combines TRBV29-1 with TRBJ2-4; tentatively, D is TRBD1 (5 bases). The CDR3 is 13 residues long. Germline CDR1 is SQVTM and CDR2 is ANQGSEA. V lost 2 bases, J lost 6 bases, and 11 bases lay in between. In DNA form, the CDR3 reads TGCAGCGTTGAAAAGACAGTCGGAAACATTCAGTACTTC. Translating gives CSVEKTVGNIQYF. Drawing the rest from reference TRBV29-1 and TRBJ2-4, the complete variable domain is SAVISQKPSRDICQRGTSLTIQCQVDSQVTMMFWYRQQPGQSLTLIATANQGSEATYESGFVIDKFPISRPNLTFSTLTVSNMSPEDSSIYLCSVEKTVGNIQYFGAGTRLSVL.